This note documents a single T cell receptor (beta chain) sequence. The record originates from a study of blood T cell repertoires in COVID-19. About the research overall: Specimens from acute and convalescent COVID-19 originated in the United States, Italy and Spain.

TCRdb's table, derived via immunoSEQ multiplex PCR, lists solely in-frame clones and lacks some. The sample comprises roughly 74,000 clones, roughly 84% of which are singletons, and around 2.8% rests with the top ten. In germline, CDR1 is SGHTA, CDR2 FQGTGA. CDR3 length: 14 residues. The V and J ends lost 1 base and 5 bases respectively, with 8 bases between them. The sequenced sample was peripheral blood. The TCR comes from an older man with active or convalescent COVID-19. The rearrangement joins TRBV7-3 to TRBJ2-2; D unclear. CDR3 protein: CASSLKARTGELFF. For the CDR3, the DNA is TGTGCCAGCAGCTTAAAAGCTCGGACCGGGGAGCTGTTTTTT.